This entry is about one T cell receptor (beta chain). What it recognizes is unknown. This sample was included in a study of T cell clonotyping in hematopoietic cell transplantation. The repertoire was sequenced with immunoSEQ multiplex PCR; TCRdb's copy has only in-frame clones and lacks some. The sample has roughly 5,100 clones, roughly 96% seen once; the top ten hold 2.6%. Germline CDR1 and CDR2: SGDLS and YYNGEE. J lost 0 bases, V lost 7 bases, and 3 bases had no gene match. The CDR3 extends over 14 amino acids. Findings and caveats of the study: Few recipient clonotypes overlapped donors; over 95% were de novo at given depth. Recipient TCR diversity dropped after transplant; expanded clonotypes rose from day 30 to 180.

Blood collection times were about day -28 and days 30, 100, 180 posttransplant. This TCR was sampled from a male patient aged 35-55 years who had an allogeneic stem cell transplant from a related donor, so the T cells may come from the graft donor. Some clones in this sample may be carry-over from other donors' samples. This chain connects TRBV9 to TRBJ2-2, with TRBD2 identical over 7 bases. The sample here was PBMCs, taken 100 days after allogeneic stem cell transplant. CDR3 sequence reads: CASATSANTGELFF. CDR3 in DNA: TGTGCCAGCGCCACTAGCGCGAACACCGGGGAGCTGTTTTTT.